The rows below give T cell receptor beta chains drawn from one sample of a study of cytomegalovirus exposure and HLA in healthy donors. Assay: immunoSEQ multiplex PCR; the TCRdb copy retains only in-frame clones and omits some. The sample includes 250,000 to 350,000 clones, under 90% of them seen just once. Sequenced material: PBMCs. The receptors were sampled from a girl aged 2-10 years in good health and CMV-seronegative. The CDR3 runs from the conserved cysteine through the conserved F or W. D genes are given only for firm matches. Not every row has a clone size; where given, it reads once, few, many or a size class.

.	TRBV13	.	TRBJ2-7	CASSSTSYEQYF	TGTGCCAGCAGCTCGACTAGTTACGAGCAGTACTTC
.	TRBV10-3	.	TRBJ1-6	CAISSSTGYNSPLHF	TGTGCCATCAGTTCCTCGACAGGCTATAATTCACCCCTCCACTTT
TRBD1	TRBV19	.	TRBJ2-3	CASSIGAGGYTDTQYF	TGTGCCAGTAGTATAGGTGCAGGGGGCTACACAGATACGCAGTATTTT
TRBD2	TRBV9	.	TRBJ2-7	CASSPQKLAGGEQYF	TGTGCCAGCAGCCCTCAGAAACTAGCGGGAGGCGAGCAGTACTTC
TRBD1	TRBV30	.	TRBJ2-1	CAWSVIGTGNYNEQFF	TGTGCCTGGAGTGTAATCGGGACAGGAAATTACAATGAGCAGTTCTTC
.	TRBV4-2	few	TRBJ1-5	CASSDNRVGQPQHF	TGTGCCAGCAGCGATAACAGGGTTGGGCAGCCCCAGCATTTT
TRBD2	TRBV6-6	.	TRBJ2-7	CASSTAVAGARYEQYF	TGTGCCAGCAGTACTGCCGTAGCGGGAGCCCGCTACGAGCAGTACTTC
.	TRBV5-1	.	TRBJ1-1	CASSDWDTEVTEAFF	TGCGCCAGCAGCGACTGGGACACCGAGGTCACTGAAGCTTTCTTT
.	TRBV5-4	.	TRBJ2-1	CASSSSWGAGDEQFF	TGTGCCAGCAGCTCCAGCTGGGGGGCGGGGGATGAGCAGTTCTTC
.	TRBV7-9	.	TRBJ2-1	CASEGVQGYNEQFF	TGTGCCAGCGAAGGGGTCCAGGGCTACAATGAGCAGTTCTTC
TRBD2	TRBV7-9	.	TRBJ2-5	CASSLAGTSGEETQYF	TGTGCCAGCAGCTTAGCTGGGACTAGCGGGGAAGAGACCCAGTACTTC
.	TRBV7-9	.	TRBJ1-2	CASSLALAPSGWGYTF	TGTGCCAGCAGCTTAGCGCTCGCCCCCTCGGGATGGGGCTACACCTTC
TRBD2	TRBV6-4	.	TRBJ2-1	CASSDRILAGGPNYNEQFF	TGTGCCAGCAGTGACCGAATACTAGCGGGGGGCCCAAATTACAATGAGCAGTTCTTC
.	TRBV19	.	TRBJ2-2	CASSMDTYTGELFF	TGTGCCAGTAGTATGGACACCTACACCGGGGAGCTGTTTTTT
TRBD1	TRBV18	.	TRBJ2-7	CASSPGTDTYEQYF	TGTGCCAGCTCACCCGGGACAGACACCTACGAGCAGTACTTC
.	TRBV6-1	.	TRBJ2-3	CASSEYPWLADNDTQYF	TGTGCCAGCAGTGAATATCCTTGGCTAGCAGATAACGATACGCAGTATTTT